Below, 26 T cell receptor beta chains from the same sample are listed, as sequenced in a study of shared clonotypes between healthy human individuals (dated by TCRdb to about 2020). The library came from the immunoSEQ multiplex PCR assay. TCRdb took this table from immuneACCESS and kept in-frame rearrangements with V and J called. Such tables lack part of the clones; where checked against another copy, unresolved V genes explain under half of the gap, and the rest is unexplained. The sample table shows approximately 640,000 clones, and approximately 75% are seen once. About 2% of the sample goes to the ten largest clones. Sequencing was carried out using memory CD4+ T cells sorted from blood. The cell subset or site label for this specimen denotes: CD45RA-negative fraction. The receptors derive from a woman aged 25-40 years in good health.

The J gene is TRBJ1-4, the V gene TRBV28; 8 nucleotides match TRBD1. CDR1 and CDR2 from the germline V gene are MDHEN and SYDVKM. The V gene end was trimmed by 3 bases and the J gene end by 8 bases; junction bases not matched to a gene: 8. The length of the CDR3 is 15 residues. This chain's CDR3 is CASSFPDRVGEKLFF. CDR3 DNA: TGTGCCAGCAGTTTTCCGGACAGGGTTGGAGAAAAACTGTTTTTT.

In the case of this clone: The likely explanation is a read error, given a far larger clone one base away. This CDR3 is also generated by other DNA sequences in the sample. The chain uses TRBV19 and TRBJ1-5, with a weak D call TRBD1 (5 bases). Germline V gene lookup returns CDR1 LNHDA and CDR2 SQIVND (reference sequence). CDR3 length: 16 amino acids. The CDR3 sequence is CASSTTVTSGNQPQHF. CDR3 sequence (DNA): TGCGCCAGTAGTACGACAGTCACCTCGGGCAATCAGCCCCAGCATTTT.

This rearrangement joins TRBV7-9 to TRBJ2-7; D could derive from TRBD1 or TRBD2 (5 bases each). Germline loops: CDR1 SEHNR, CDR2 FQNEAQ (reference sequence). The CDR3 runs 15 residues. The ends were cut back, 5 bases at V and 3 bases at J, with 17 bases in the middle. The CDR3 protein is CASSPGTKTNYEQYF. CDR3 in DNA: TGTGCCAGCAGCCCAGGGACCAAAACAAACTACGAGCAGTACTTC.

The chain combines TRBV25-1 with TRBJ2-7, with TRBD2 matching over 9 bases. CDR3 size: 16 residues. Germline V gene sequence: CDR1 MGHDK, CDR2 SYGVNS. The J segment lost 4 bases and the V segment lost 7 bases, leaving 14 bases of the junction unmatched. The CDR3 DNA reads TGTGCCAGCACCGAAGGAGAGGGCGGGAGGGATTACGAGCAGTACTTC. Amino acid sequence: CASTEGEGGRDYEQYF.

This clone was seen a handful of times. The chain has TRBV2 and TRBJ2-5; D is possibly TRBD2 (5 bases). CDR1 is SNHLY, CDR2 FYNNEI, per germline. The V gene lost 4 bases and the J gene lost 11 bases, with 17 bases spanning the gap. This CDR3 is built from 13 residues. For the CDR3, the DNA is TGTGCCAGCAGTGTGGAGCGGTTAGCGCGGCAGTACTTC. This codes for CASSVERLARQYF.

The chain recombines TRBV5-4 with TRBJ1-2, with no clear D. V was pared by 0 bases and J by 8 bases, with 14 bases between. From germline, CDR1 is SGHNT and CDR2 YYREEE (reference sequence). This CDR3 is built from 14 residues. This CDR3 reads CASSLGPAVGGYTF. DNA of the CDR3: TGTGCCAGCAGCTTGGGCCCAGCGGTGGGCGGCTACACCTTC. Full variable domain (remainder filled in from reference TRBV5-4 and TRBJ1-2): ETGVTQSPTHLIKTRGQQVTLRCSSQSGHNTVSWYQQALGQGPQFIFQYYREEENGRGNFPPRFSGLQFPNYSSELNVNALELDDSALYLCASSLGPAVGGYTFGSGTRLTVV.

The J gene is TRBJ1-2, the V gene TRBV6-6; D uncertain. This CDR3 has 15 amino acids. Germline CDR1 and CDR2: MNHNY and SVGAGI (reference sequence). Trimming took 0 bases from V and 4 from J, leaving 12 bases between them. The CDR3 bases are TGTGCCAGCAGTTACTCGAGCCAGCCTGGCTATGGCTACACCTTC. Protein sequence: CASSYSSQPGYGYTF.

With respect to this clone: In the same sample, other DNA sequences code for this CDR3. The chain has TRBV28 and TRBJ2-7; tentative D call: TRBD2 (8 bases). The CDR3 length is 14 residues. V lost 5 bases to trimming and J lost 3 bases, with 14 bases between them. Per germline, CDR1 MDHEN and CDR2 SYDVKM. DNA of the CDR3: TGTGCCAGCAGTCCCGGGGGGGACAGCTACGAGCAGTACTTC. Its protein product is CASSPGGDSYEQYF.

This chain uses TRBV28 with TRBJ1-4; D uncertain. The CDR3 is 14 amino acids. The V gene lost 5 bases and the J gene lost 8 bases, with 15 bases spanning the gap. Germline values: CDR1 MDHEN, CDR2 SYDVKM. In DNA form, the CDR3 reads TGTGCCAGCAGTACTCCGGACGTGAACGAAAAACTGTTTTTT. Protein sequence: CASSTPDVNEKLFF.

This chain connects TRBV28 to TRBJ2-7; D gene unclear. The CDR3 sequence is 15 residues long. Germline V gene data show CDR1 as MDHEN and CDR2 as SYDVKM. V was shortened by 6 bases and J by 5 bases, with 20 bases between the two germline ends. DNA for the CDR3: TGTGCCAGCAGGCCGAAGTGGCAGGTCCGAGACGAGCAGTACTTC. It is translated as CASRPKWQVRDEQYF.

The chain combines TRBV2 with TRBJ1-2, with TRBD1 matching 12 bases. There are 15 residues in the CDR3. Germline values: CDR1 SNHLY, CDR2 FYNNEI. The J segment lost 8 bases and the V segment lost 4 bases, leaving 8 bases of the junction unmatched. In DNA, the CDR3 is TGTGCCAGCAGTGGGGGACAGGGGGCCCTCCGAGGCTACACCTTC. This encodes CASSGGQGALRGYTF.

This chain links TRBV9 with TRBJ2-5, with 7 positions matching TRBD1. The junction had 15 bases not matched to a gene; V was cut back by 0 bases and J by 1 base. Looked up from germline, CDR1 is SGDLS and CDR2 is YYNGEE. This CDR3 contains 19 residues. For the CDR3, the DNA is TGTGCCAGCAGCGTAGCTGGTGAGGGGGCATTGGGGGTCCAAGAGACCCAGTACTTC. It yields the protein CASSVAGEGALGVQETQYF.

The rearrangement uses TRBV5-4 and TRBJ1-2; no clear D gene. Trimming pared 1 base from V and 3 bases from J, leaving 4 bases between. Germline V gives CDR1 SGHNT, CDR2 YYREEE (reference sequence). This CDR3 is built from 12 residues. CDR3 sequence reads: CASSLPDYGYTF. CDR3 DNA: TGTGCCAGCAGCTTGCCGGACTATGGCTACACCTTC.

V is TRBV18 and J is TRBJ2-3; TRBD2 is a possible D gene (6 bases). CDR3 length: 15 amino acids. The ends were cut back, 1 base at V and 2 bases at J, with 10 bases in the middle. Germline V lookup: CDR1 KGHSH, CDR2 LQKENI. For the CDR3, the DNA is TGTGCCAGCTCACCACTAGCGGAGAACACAGATACGCAGTATTTT. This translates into CASSPLAENTDTQYF.

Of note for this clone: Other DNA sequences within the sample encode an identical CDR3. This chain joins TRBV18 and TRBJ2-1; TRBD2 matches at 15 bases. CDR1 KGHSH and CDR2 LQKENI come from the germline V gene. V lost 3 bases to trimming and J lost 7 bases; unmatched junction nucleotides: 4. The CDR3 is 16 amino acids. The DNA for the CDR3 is TGTGCCAGCTCACCCGGGACTAGCGGGAGGCTTAATGAGCAGTTCTTC. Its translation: CASSPGTSGRLNEQFF. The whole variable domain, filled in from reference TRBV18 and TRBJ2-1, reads NAGVMQNPRHLVRRRGQEARLRCSPMKGHSHVYWYRQLPEEGLKFMVYLQKENIIDESGMPKERFSAEFPKEGPSILRIQQVVRGDSAAYFCASSPGTSGRLNEQFFGPGTRLTVL.

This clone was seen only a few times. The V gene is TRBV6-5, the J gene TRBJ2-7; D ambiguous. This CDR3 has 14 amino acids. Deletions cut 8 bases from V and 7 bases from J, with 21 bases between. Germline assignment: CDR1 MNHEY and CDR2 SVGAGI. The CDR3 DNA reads TGTGCCAGCCTAGAGGTGACCACTCTGTGGGAGCAGTACTTC. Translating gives CASLEVTTLWEQYF.

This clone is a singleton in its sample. The DNA for the CDR3 is TGTGCCAGCAGTTCATTCTTCGGGACAGTTCTTAGTGAAAAACTGTTTTTT. Translated, it gives CASSSFFGTVLSEKLFF. The chain carries TRBV28 and TRBJ1-4; TRBD1 agrees at 7 bases. From germline, CDR1 is MDHEN and CDR2 SYDVKM. With V trimmed by 4 bases and J by 7 bases, 15 bases remained unmatched. The CDR3 is 17 amino acids.

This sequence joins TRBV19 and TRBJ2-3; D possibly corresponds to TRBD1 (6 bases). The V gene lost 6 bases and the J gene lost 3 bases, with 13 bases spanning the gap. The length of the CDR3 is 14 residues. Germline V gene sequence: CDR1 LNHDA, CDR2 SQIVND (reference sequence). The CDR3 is CASSRTAGTDTQYF. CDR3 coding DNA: TGTGCCAGTAGCAGGACAGCTGGAACAGATACGCAGTATTTT.

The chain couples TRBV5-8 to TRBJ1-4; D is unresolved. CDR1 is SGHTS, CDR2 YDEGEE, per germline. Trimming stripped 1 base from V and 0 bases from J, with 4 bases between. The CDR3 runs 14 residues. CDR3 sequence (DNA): TGTGCCAGCAGCTTGAGTGCAACTAATGAAAAACTGTTTTTT. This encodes CASSLSATNEKLFF.

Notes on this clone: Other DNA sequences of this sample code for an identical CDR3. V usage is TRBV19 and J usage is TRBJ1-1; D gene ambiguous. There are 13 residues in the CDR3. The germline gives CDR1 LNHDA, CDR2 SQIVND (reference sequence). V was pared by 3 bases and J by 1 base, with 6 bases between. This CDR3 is CASSIGRNTEAFF. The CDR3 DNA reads TGTGCCAGTAGTATCGGGCGGAACACTGAAGCTTTCTTT.

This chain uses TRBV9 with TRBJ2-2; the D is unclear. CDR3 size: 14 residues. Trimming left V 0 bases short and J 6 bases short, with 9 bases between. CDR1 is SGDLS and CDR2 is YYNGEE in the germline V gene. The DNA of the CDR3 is TGTGCCAGCAGCGTAGAGCACGGTCCCGGGGAGCTGTTTTTT. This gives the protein CASSVEHGPGELFF.

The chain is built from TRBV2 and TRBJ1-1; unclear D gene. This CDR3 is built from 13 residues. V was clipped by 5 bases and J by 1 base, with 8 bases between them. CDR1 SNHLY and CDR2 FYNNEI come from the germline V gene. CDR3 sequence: CASSREENTEAFF. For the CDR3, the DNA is TGTGCCAGCAGTCGCGAGGAGAACACTGAAGCTTTCTTT. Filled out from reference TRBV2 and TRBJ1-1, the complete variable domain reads EPEVTQTPSHQVTQMGQEVILRCVPISNHLYFYWYRQILGQKVEFLVSFYNNEISEKSEIFDDQFSVERPDGSNFTLKIRSTKLEDSAMYFCASSREENTEAFFGQGTRLTVV.

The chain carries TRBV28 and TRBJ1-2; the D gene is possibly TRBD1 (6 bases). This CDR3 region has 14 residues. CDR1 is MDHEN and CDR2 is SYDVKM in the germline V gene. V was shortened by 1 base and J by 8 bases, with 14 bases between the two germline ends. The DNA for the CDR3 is TGTGCCAGCAGTTTATTTTCAGGGGTAGGAGGCTACACCTTC. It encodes CASSLFSGVGGYTF.

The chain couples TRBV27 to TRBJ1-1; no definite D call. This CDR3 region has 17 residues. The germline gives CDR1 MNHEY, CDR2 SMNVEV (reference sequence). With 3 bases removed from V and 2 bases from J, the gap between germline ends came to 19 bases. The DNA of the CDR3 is TGTGCCAGCAGTTTTTCGGCAGCCCGACTAGCTAACACTGAAGCTTTCTTT. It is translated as CASSFSAARLANTEAFF.

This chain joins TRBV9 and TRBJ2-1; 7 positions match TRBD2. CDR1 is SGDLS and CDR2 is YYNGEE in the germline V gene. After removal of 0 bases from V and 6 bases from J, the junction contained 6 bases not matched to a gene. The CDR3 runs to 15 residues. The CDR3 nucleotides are TGTGCCAGCAGCGTAGTCGGGAGGAAAGGCAATGAGCAGTTCTTC. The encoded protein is CASSVVGRKGNEQFF.

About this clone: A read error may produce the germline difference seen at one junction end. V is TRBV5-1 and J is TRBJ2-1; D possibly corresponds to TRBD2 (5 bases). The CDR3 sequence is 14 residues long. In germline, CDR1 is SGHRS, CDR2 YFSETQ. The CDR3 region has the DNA TGCGCCAGCAGTTTGGAAGGACTGTCGAATGAGCAGTTCTTC. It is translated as CASSLEGLSNEQFF. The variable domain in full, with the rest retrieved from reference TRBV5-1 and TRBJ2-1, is KAGVTQTPRYLIKTRGQQVTLSCSPISGHRSVSWYQQTPGQGLQFLFEYFSETQRNKGNFPGRFSGRQFSNSRSEMNVSTLELGDSALYLCASSLEGLSNEQFFGPGTRLTVL.